This TCR beta chain stems from a study of blood T cell repertoires in COVID-19. For recovered donors of Cohort 3, there were two negative PCRs, clearance, or symptom resolution. Per the study methods: Reference gene primer amplification in the assay estimated nucleated cell counts. Assay used: immunoSEQ multiplex PCR; TCRdb lists only in-frame clones, some missing. V and J calls and clone size follow that table, whereas D and trimming were derived from the DNA. Of about 150,000 clones listed, roughly 88% are singletons. With 2 bases removed from V and 0 bases from J, the gap between germline ends came to 10 bases. The CDR3 is made up of 14 amino acids. Germline V gene sequence: CDR1 SQVTM, CDR2 ANQGSEA.

This TCR was recovered from a man aged 45-60 years who had recovered from COVID-19. Sequencing was performed on PBMCs or T cells enriched from blood (not recorded which). The rearrangement uses TRBV29-1 and TRBJ1-1; tentatively, D is TRBD1 (6 bases). CDR3 region: CSVEKGVMNTEAFF. The CDR3 region has the DNA TGCAGCGTTGAAAAGGGGGTCATGAACACTGAAGCTTTCTTT.